The 31 T cell receptor beta chains listed next were all sequenced from one sample in a study of T cell responses to AZD1222 COVID-19 vaccine. The table came from immunoSEQ multiplex PCR; TCRdb's copy has only in-frame clones and leaves some out. The table records about 180,000 clones, approximately 90% of them present only once. Sequencing used peripheral blood, obtained 28 days after the second AZD1222 dose. The receptors come from an adult who received the AZD1222 COVID-19 vaccine.

The V and J genes are TRBV7-6 and TRBJ2-2; D might be TRBD1 (6 bases). Germline V gene sequence: CDR1 SGHVS, CDR2 FNYEAQ. V was pared by 5 bases and J by 0 bases, with 10 bases between. The CDR3 runs to 15 residues. Written as DNA, the CDR3 is TGTGCCAGCAGCCGGGACATCGCGAACACCGGGGAGCTGTTTTTT. Translating it yields CASSRDIANTGELFF. The full variable domain, completed using reference TRBV7-6 and TRBJ2-2, is GAGVSQSPRYKVTKRGQDVALRCDPISGHVSLYWYRQALGQGPEFLTYFNYEAQQDKSGLPNDRFSAERPEGSISTLTIQRTEQRDSAMYRCASSRDIANTGELFFGEGSRLTVL.

The V gene is TRBV7-9, the J gene TRBJ2-1; 8 nucleotides align to TRBD1. The CDR3 consists of 15 residues. V dropped 1 base and J dropped 3; count of bases not matched to a gene: 2. Germline V lookup: CDR1 SEHNR, CDR2 FQNEAQ (reference sequence). CDR3 nucleotides: TGTGCCAGCAGCTTAGGACAGGGGTTCTACAATGAGCAGTTCTTC. Its protein is CASSLGQGFYNEQFF.

There are a few counts of this clone. The J gene is TRBJ1-1, the V gene TRBV5-1; D remains ambiguous. Germline CDR1 reads SGHRS; CDR2 reads YFSETQ. Trimming shortened V by 0 bases and J by 1 base, and 10 bases separated the two germline ends. CDR3 length equals 15 residues. The CDR3 DNA reads TGCGCCAGCAGCTTGGACGGGGAGCCGAACACTGAAGCTTTCTTT. Translated, it gives CASSLDGEPNTEAFF.

The chain carries TRBV2 and TRBJ2-3; D is uncertain. The germline V gene has CDR1 SNHLY and CDR2 FYNNEI. This CDR3 spans 14 amino acids. Trimming cost V 2 bases and J 2 bases, with 8 bases left between them. The CDR3 here is CASSEMAITDTQYF. The DNA of the CDR3 is TGTGCCAGCAGTGAAATGGCTATCACAGATACGCAGTATTTT. Supplemented by reference TRBV2 and TRBJ2-3, the full variable domain reads EPEVTQTPSHQVTQMGQEVILRCVPISNHLYFYWYRQILGQKVEFLVSFYNNEISEKSEIFDDQFSVERPDGSNFTLKIRSTKLEDSAMYFCASSEMAITDTQYFGPGTRLTVL.

The J gene is TRBJ1-1, the V gene TRBV7-2; no definite D call. CDR3 size: 14 residues. The ends were cut back, 1 base at V and 6 bases at J, with 12 bases in the middle. Germline V gene sequence: CDR1 SGHTA, CDR2 FQGNSA. Here the CDR3 DNA reads TGTGCCAGCAGCTTAGTGGACGCTTCCTCTGAAGCTTTCTTT. Protein product: CASSLVDASSEAFF.

The rearrangement links TRBV7-9 to TRBJ2-1, with 7 bases that match TRBD1. V lost 7 bases to trimming and J lost 2 bases; unmatched junction nucleotides: 2. The CDR3 runs to 13 residues. CDR1 is SEHNR and CDR2 is FQNEAQ in the germline V gene (reference sequence). CDR3 sequence: CASTGTAYNEQFF. The CDR3 nucleotides are TGTGCCAGCACAGGGACAGCCTACAATGAGCAGTTCTTC.

The J gene is TRBJ2-1, the V gene TRBV30; D is possibly TRBD2 (6 bases). The germline V gene encodes CDR1 GTSNPN and CDR2 SVGIG (reference sequence). There are 12 residues in the CDR3. Trimming stripped 2 bases from V and 9 bases from J, with 11 bases between. This CDR3 is CAWSSPSVEQFF. The CDR3 bases are TGTGCCTGGAGTAGCCCTAGCGTTGAGCAGTTCTTC. The whole variable domain, remainder taken from reference TRBV30 and TRBJ2-1, is SQTIHQWPATLVQPVGSPLSLECTVEGTSNPNLYWYRQAAGRGLQLLFYSVGIGQISSEVPQNLSASRPQDRQFILSSKKLLLSDSGFYLCAWSSPSVEQFFGPGTRLTVL.

This clone was picked up a small number of times. The chain is built from TRBV6-5 and TRBJ1-1; no clear D gene. The CDR3 covers 14 residues. The V end was cut by 10 bases, the J end by 0 bases, with 15 bases between. Germline-derived CDR1 and CDR2 are MNHEY and SVGAGI. CDR3 bases: TGTGCCATTAGTACGGGTCCCTTGAACACTGAAGCTTTCTTT. This encodes CAISTGPLNTEAFF.

This clone appeared a few times. In nucleotides, the CDR3 is TGCGCCAGCAGCCAAGTCACAACCGCGGGCGAGCAGTACTTC. It codes for CASSQVTTAGEQYF. The chain uses TRBV4-3 and TRBJ2-7, with D maybe TRBD2 (5 bases). V lost 1 base and J lost 6, with 13 bases in between. The CDR3 has 14 amino acids. Germline CDR1 is LGHNA and CDR2 is YSLEER.

The gene calls are TRBV6-5 and TRBJ2-3, with TRBD1 matching over 9 bases. Germline CDR1 reads MNHEY; CDR2 reads SVGAGI. This CDR3 region has 13 residues. Trimming at V came to 8 bases and at J to 5 bases, leaving 5 bases not matched to a gene. CDR3 nucleotide sequence: TGTGCCAGCCACAGGGGGCTTATAGATACGCAGTATTTT. As protein: CASHRGLIDTQYF.

V and J are TRBV18 and TRBJ2-7; TRBD2 matches 10 bases. The CDR3 has 14 residues. The V gene end was trimmed by 6 bases and the J gene end by 4 bases; junction bases not matched to a gene: 6. Germline-derived CDR1 and CDR2 are KGHSH and LQKENI. CDR3 bases: TGTGCCAGCTCTCAAGGGACTAGCGTATACGAGCAGTACTTC. Amino acids: CASSQGTSVYEQYF.

This chain connects TRBV7-2 to TRBJ1-1; D is unclear. Germline V gives CDR1 SGHTA, CDR2 FQGNSA. This CDR3 has 13 residues. V lost 1 base and J 3 bases, leaving 6 bases between the germline ends. The CDR3 sequence is CASSLEEHTEAFF. The DNA of the CDR3 is TGTGCCAGCAGCTTAGAAGAGCACACTGAAGCTTTCTTT.

Comments on this clone: Additional DNA sequences in this sample encode the identical CDR3. The chain carries TRBV9 and TRBJ1-3; a weak D match, TRBD1 (6 bases). In germline, CDR1 is SGDLS, CDR2 YYNGEE. With 2 bases removed from V and 0 bases from J, the gap between germline ends came to 9 bases. The length of the CDR3 is 15 residues. CDR3 coding DNA: TGTGCCAGCAGCGTCGGAGGGGGCTCTGGAAACACCATATATTTT. Its translation is CASSVGGGSGNTIYF.

This rearrangement joins TRBV21-1 to TRBJ1-2. TRBV21-1 is a pseudogene locus. The CDR3 has 11 amino acids. The CDR3 DNA reads as TGTGCCAGCAGCAGGGGGGATGGCTACACCTTC. It codes for CASSRGDGYTF.

This clone was counted a single time. J is TRBJ2-1 and V is TRBV2; 11 bases match TRBD1. Per the germline V gene, CDR1 is SNHLY and CDR2 is FYNNEI. The CDR3 loop spans 16 amino acids. Trimming cost V 6 bases and J 8 bases; bases outside gene matches: 12. The CDR3 protein is CASRLHPGQGVDEQFF. CDR3 sequence (DNA): TGTGCCAGCAGACTTCATCCGGGACAGGGGGTCGATGAGCAGTTCTTC.

The chain joins TRBV28 to TRBJ2-1; 16 bases are a match to TRBD2. Germline loops: CDR1 MDHEN, CDR2 SYDVKM. The length of the CDR3 is 16 residues. Trimming took 5 bases from V and 12 from J; bases not matched to a gene: 10. CDR3 loop: CASSPPGTSGRAGQFF. CDR3 nucleotides: TGTGCCAGCAGTCCCCCCGGGACTAGCGGGAGGGCCGGGCAGTTCTTC.

V usage is TRBV24-1 and J usage is TRBJ2-1; 7 nucleotides match TRBD2. The CDR3 consists of 15 residues. V dropped 6 bases and J dropped 10; count of bases not matched to a gene: 14. CDR1 KGHDR and CDR2 SFDVKD come from the germline V gene. The CDR3 reads CATSQIAGGGPEQFF. CDR3 nucleotide sequence: TGTGCCACCAGTCAAATAGCGGGCGGAGGGCCGGAGCAGTTCTTC.

V is TRBV6-6 and J is TRBJ2-2, with D perhaps matching TRBD2 (5 bases). The CDR3 is made up of 15 amino acids. Germline V gene data show CDR1 as MNHNY and CDR2 as SVGAGI (reference sequence). Deletions cut 5 bases from V and 3 bases from J, with 13 bases between. The chain's CDR3 is CASSVLDPDTGELFF. In DNA form, the CDR3 reads TGTGCCAGCAGTGTACTAGATCCGGACACCGGGGAGCTGTTTTTT.

The chain carries TRBV18 and TRBJ1-3; tentatively, D is TRBD1 (6 bases). The CDR3 extends over 16 amino acids. Deletions cut 3 bases from V and 0 bases from J, with 12 bases between. Germline V gives CDR1 KGHSH, CDR2 LQKENI. The CDR3 nucleotides are TGTGCCAGCTCACCTTACGGGACAAACTCTGGAAACACCATATATTTT. Protein sequence: CASSPYGTNSGNTIYF.

The gene calls are TRBV24-1 and TRBJ1-2, with 8 bases that match TRBD1. This CDR3 is built from 15 residues. Germline V gene data show CDR1 as KGHDR and CDR2 as SFDVKD. V lost 1 base and J lost 6; bases outside the gene matches: 6. The CDR3 here is CATSDFGRGQDGYTF. In DNA, the CDR3 is TGTGCCACCAGTGATTTCGGCAGGGGGCAGGATGGCTACACCTTC.

V is TRBV6-5 and J is TRBJ2-7; TRBD1 aligns across 7 bases. The CDR3 is made up of 15 amino acids. The J segment lost 2 bases and the V segment lost 4 bases, leaving 8 bases of the junction unmatched. Germline lookup yields CDR1 MNHEY and CDR2 SVGAGI. As DNA, the CDR3 is TGTGCCAGCAGTTTTTCCGGGACAGAACCCTACGAGCAGTACTTC. It translates to CASSFSGTEPYEQYF.

This sequence joins TRBV7-9 and TRBJ2-7, with 9 bases lining up with TRBD1. J lost 5 bases, V lost 5 bases, and 7 bases had no gene match. The length of the CDR3 is 14 residues. CDR1 and CDR2 from the germline V gene are SEHNR and FQNEAQ (reference sequence). CDR3 in amino acids: CASSRTGQGNEQYF. CDR3 bases: TGTGCCAGCAGCCGAACGGGACAGGGAAACGAGCAGTACTTC. The full variable domain, completed using reference TRBV7-9 and TRBJ2-7, is DTGVSQNPRHKITKRGQNVTFRCDPISEHNRLYWYRQTLGQGPEFLTYFQNEAQLEKSRLLSDRFSAERPKGSFSTLEIQRTEQGDSAMYLCASSRTGQGNEQYFGPGTRLTVT.

The V gene is TRBV5-6, the J gene TRBJ2-2, with D unresolved. Germline CDR1 SGHDT, CDR2 YYEEEE. V lost 5 bases and J lost 5, with 13 bases in between. CDR3 length: 14 residues. The CDR3 spells CASRSIRMTGELFF. CDR3 in DNA: TGTGCCAGCAGATCGATTAGGATGACCGGGGAGCTGTTTTTT.

The chain recombines TRBV24-1 with TRBJ2-7, with 7 nucleotides matching TRBD1. V lost 3 bases and J lost 2; bases outside the gene matches: 9. This CDR3 comprises 16 residues. Germline CDR1 KGHDR, CDR2 SFDVKD. CDR3 in amino acids: CATSDPSRQGAYEQYF. The CDR3 DNA sequence: TGTGCCACCAGTGATCCGTCACGACAGGGAGCCTACGAGCAGTACTTC.

The chain employs TRBV28 and TRBJ1-1; D possibly corresponds to TRBD1 (6 bases). In germline, CDR1 is MDHEN, CDR2 SYDVKM. This CDR3 has 15 amino acids. The V and J ends lost 3 bases and 5 bases respectively, with 16 bases between them. CDR3: CASSFRLGGGTEAFF. The DNA of the CDR3 is TGTGCCAGCAGTTTTCGGTTAGGGGGAGGGACTGAAGCTTTCTTT. Supplemented by reference TRBV28 and TRBJ1-1, the full variable domain reads DVKVTQSSRYLVKRTGEKVFLECVQDMDHENMFWYRQDPGLGLRLIYFSYDVKMKEKGDIPEGYSVSREKKERFSLILESASTNQTSMYLCASSFRLGGGTEAFFGQGTRLTVV.

This chain connects TRBV14 to TRBJ2-1; 13 bases line up with TRBD2. Germline CDR1 SGHDN, CDR2 FVKESK. The CDR3 contains 15 residues. V lost 3 bases and J lost 8; bases outside the gene matches: 4. This chain's CDR3 is CASSQQLAGGYEQFF. The CDR3 region has the DNA TGTGCCAGCAGCCAGCAACTAGCGGGGGGGTATGAGCAGTTCTTC.

This chain links TRBV18 with TRBJ2-2; D perhaps matches TRBD2 (5 bases). This CDR3 has 14 residues. Trimming took 6 bases from V and 3 from J, leaving 11 bases between them. Germline-derived CDR1 and CDR2 are KGHSH and LQKENI. CDR3 DNA sequence: TGTGCCAGCTCCCCCGCCGGGGACACCGGGGAGCTGTTTTTT. As protein: CASSPAGDTGELFF.

The V gene is TRBV30, the J gene TRBJ1-3; 8 nucleotides match TRBD1. Germline V gene sequence: CDR1 GTSNPN, CDR2 SVGIG (reference sequence). Germline trimming cut 3 bases from V and 2 bases from J; bases unmatched to any gene: 6. The CDR3 runs to 15 residues. This chain's CDR3 is CAWSPDRGAGNTIYF. CDR3 nucleotides: TGTGCCTGGAGCCCCGACAGGGGAGCTGGAAACACCATATATTTT.

The V and J genes are TRBV30 and TRBJ1-3; the D is unclear. This CDR3 region has 15 residues. Germline CDR1 and CDR2: GTSNPN and SVGIG (reference sequence). The ends were cut back, 2 bases at V and 4 bases at J, with 15 bases in the middle. The CDR3 nucleotides read TGTGCCTGGAGTCTCTCCCCAACAGTAGGAAACACCATATATTTT. Translation: CAWSLSPTVGNTIYF.

In its sample, this clone was seen a few times. The chain carries TRBV5-8 and TRBJ2-1; 8 positions agree with TRBD1. The CDR3 runs to 15 residues. Germline CDR1 SGHTS, CDR2 YDEGEE. After removal of 0 bases from V and 5 bases from J, the junction contained 4 bases not matched to a gene. As DNA, the CDR3 is TGTGCCAGCAGCTTGGGGACAGGGACCCACAATGAGCAGTTCTTC. This translates into CASSLGTGTHNEQFF. The full variable domain, its missing parts supplied by reference TRBV5-8 and TRBJ2-1, is EAGVTQSPTHLIKTRGQQATLRCSPISGHTSVYWYQQALGLGLQFLLWYDEGEERNRGNFPPRFSGRQFPNYSSELNVNALELEDSALYLCASSLGTGTHNEQFFGPGTRLTVL.

The chain has TRBV24-1 and TRBJ2-3, with D maybe TRBD1 (6 bases). This CDR3 has 14 amino acids. V lost 3 bases and J 3 bases, leaving 9 bases between the germline ends. Germline CDR1 KGHDR, CDR2 SFDVKD. DNA for the CDR3: TGTGCCACCAGTGATCCTACAGGGACAGATACGCAGTATTTT. Protein: CATSDPTGTDTQYF.